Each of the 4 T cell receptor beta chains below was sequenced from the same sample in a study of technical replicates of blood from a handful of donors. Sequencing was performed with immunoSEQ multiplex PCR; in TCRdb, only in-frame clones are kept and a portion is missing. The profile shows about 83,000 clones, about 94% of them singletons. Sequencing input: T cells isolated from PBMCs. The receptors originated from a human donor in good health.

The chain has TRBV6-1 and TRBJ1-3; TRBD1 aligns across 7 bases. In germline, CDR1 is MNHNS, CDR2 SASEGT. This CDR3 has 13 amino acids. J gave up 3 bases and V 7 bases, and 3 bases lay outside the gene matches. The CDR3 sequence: CASTGGSGNTIYF. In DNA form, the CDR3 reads TGTGCCAGCACAGGGGGTAGTGGAAACACCATATATTTT.

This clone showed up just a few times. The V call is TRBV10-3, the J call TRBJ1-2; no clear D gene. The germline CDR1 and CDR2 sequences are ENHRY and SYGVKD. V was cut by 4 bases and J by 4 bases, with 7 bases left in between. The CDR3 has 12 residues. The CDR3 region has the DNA TGTGCCATCAGTGGAGGAACCTATGGCTACACCTTC. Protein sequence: CAISGGTYGYTF.

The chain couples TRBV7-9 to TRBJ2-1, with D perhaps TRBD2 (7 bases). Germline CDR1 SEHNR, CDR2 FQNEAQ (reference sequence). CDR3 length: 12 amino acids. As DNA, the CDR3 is TGTAACGGGGGGCCGGTTTCGGTTGAGCAGTTCTTC. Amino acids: CNGGPVSVEQFF.

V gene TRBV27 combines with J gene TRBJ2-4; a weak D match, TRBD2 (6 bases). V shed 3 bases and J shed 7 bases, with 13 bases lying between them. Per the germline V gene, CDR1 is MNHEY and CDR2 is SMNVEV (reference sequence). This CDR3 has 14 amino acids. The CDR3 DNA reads TGTGCCAGCAGTTTGGAGGGAACCCCCAACATTCAGTACTTC. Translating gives CASSLEGTPNIQYF.